This T cell receptor (beta chain) was sequenced in a study of regulatory T cells in long-lasting Graves disease. Investigators prepared the TCR beta libraries by applying iRepertoire HTBI primers and Arm-PCR of CDR3 regions. MiXCR was run by TCRdb on the multiplex PCR reads, yielding one entry per CDR3 protein. The sample includes around 420,000 distinct CDR3 sequences, 15% seen only once; the top ten take over 7%. Time point of the sample: newly diagnosed GD, antithyroid drugs for less than 3 months. PBMC RNA was the source of the TCR library. This clonotype was picked up a small number of times. The same specimen was also included in a second study, on T cells in Graves' hyperthyroidism and ophthalmopathy. As that study records: Most thyroid clonotypes expanded above 0.001 were also detected in blood.

The sample here was peripheral blood mononuclear cells (PBMCs), taken at new diagnosis, from a patient treated with antithyroid drugs. The sequence was collected from a woman aged 40 to 50 with Graves disease.

DNA for the CDR3: TGTGCCAGCAGCTCCCGCCCTAGCAATCAGCCCCAGCATTTT. Protein product: CASSSRPSNQPQHF. The rearrangement uses TRBV7-2 and TRBJ1-5; D not certain. The CDR3 is 14 residues long. Trimming left V 4 bases short and J 0 bases short, with 7 bases between. Germline V gives CDR1 SGHTA, CDR2 FQGNSA.